A selection of T cell receptor beta chains follows, all from one sample in a study of post-analysis software for immune sequencing data. One entry per CDR3 protein, called by TCRdb with MiXCR from the PCR reads. The data hold 450,000 or so distinct CDR3 sequences, with roughly 46% observed a single time. Sequenced material: blood. The receptors stem from a girl between 5 and 17 years old with multiple sclerosis. Each CDR3 is given with its conserved first and last residue. A D gene is named only where the DNA matches it firmly.

j_gene	d_gene	v_gene	CDR3aa
TRBJ1-1	NA	TRBV20-1	CSAAPGVDTEAFF
TRBJ2-2	TRBD2	TRBV10-3	CAISILAGGHTGELFF
TRBJ1-4	NA	TRBV18	CASSPPQGGEKLFF
TRBJ2-3	NA	TRBV29-1	CSVRGGNTQYF
NA	TRBD2	TRBV6-2/TRBV6-3	CASSLAGTSSPYEQYF
TRBJ1-6	TRBD1	TRBV10-3	CAIRTDRDGSPLHF
TRBJ2-3	NA	TRBV12-3/TRBV12-4	CASSLWGSTDTQYF
TRBJ2-1	TRBD1	TRBV29-1	CSGRTGRRGNNEQFF
TRBJ1-2	NA	TRBV6-5	CASTPRGGANYGYTF
TRBJ2-3	NA	TRBV20-1	CSARGDRRSSTDTQYF
TRBJ1-2	NA	TRBV9	CASSVADEGANYGYTF
TRBJ2-7	NA	TRBV18	CASSPANDREQYF
TRBJ1-2	NA	TRBV7-2	CASSWSGSYYGYTF
TRBJ2-5	NA	TRBV12-3/TRBV12-4	CASSLVLQETQYF
TRBJ2-6	NA	TRBV12-3/TRBV12-4	CASSPQEGSGANVLTF
TRBJ2-1	NA	TRBV12-3/TRBV12-4	CASITRLSAYNEQFF
TRBJ1-6	NA	TRBV6-5	CASSYPGPKGDSPLHF
TRBJ2-7	TRBD2	TRBV9	CASSVASGSTYEQYF
TRBJ1-1	NA	TRBV4-1	CASSQDITGNTEAFF
TRBJ2-7	NA	TRBV20-1	CSARVPIAGIYEQYF
TRBJ2-7	TRBD1	TRBV7-2	CASSLAGQGVGEQYF
NA	NA	TRBV6-6	CASSYSRVEQYF
TRBJ2-7	NA	TRBV14	CASSQAQGIPYEQYF
TRBJ2-3	NA	TRBV20-1	CSAVNTNTQYF
TRBJ2-1	TRBD2	TRBV9	CASSDFPGLKLSGLAGLDEQFF
TRBJ2-3	NA	TRBV5-1	CASSLVGGSGTDTQYF
TRBJ2-5	TRBD1	TRBV27	CASSFLRDRGRGETQYF
TRBJ2-3	TRBD2	TRBV20-1	CSAGPSGASTDTQYF
TRBJ2-7	TRBD2	TRBV29-1	CSAITSGVSYEQYF
TRBJ2-2	NA	TRBV24-1	CATSDPNGTGELFF
TRBJ2-1	TRBD1	TRBV11-2	CASSRLQGRRNEQFF
TRBJ2-5	TRBD1	TRBV29-1	CSIEDRDQETQYF
TRBJ1-5	NA	TRBV5-5	CASSLSTGENQPQHF
TRBJ1-1	TRBD1	TRBV29-1	CSGDRGGNTEAFF
TRBJ1-2	TRBD1	TRBV18	CASSQPARGQEGYTF
TRBJ2-3	TRBD2	TRBV20-1	CSARGSGGSTDTQYF
TRBJ2-1	NA	TRBV20-1	CSARDGYSSYNEQFF
TRBJ1-2	NA	TRBV29-1	CSVVTGPVGYTF
TRBJ2-7	TRBD1	TRBV7-6	CASSLDRGISYEQYF
TRBJ1-2	NA	TRBV5-1	CTSSSYGYTF
TRBJ2-1	TRBD2	TRBV7-9	CASSLSGTSGSGEQFF
TRBJ2-3	NA	TRBV12-5	CASGLGDTQYF
TRBJ2-1	NA	TRBV12-3/TRBV12-4	CASSLMQSSYNEQFF
TRBJ2-1	TRBD1	TRBV15	CATSTETGGFNEQFF